This T cell receptor (beta chain) was sequenced in a study of blood T cell repertoires in COVID-19. Clones were sequenced by immunoSEQ multiplex PCR, and TCRdb holds only the in-frame ones, with some missing. Here the sample spans fewer than 300,000 clones, about 90% being singletons. CDR3 size: 15 residues. The V gene end was trimmed by 0 bases and the J gene end by 9 bases; junction bases not matched to a gene: 4. Per germline, CDR1 SGHDT and CDR2 YYEEEE. The chain employs TRBV5-6 and TRBJ1-6, with 9 bases matching TRBD1. The sequencing sample was made of peripheral blood. This clonotype was obtained from a woman between 45 and 60 years old with acute or convalescent COVID-19. The CDR3 coding sequence is TGTGCCAGCAGCTTGGGACCGGGACAGGGTTCACCCCTCCACTTT. Translating it yields CASSLGPGQGSPLHF.